This TCR beta chain was sequenced during a study of cytomegalovirus exposure and HLA in healthy donors. Study-level findings and limits: TCR beta chains numbering about 160 were designated cytomegalovirus-associated.

PCR was performed using 60 Vbeta and 13 Jbeta primers. TCRdb's copy holds only in-frame clones and misses some; the assay was immunoSEQ multiplex PCR. The table lists 150,000 or so clones, with under 2% in the top ten. Germline V gene sequence: CDR1 GTSNPN, CDR2 SVGIG (reference sequence). The CDR3 runs to 12 residues. V was trimmed by 4 bases and J by 6 bases, leaving 12 bases between them. As concerns this clone: The antigen is not known.

The origin of this receptor is a woman in her forties or fifties in good health and CMV-seronegative. V is TRBV30 and J is TRBJ1-2; D is unresolved. Specimen: PBMCs. The CDR3 is CAWTFAGNGYTF. The CDR3 DNA reads as TGTGCCTGGACCTTTGCGGGGAATGGCTACACCTTC. Combining the CDR3 with reference TRBV30 and TRBJ1-2 gives the whole variable domain SQTIHQWPATLVQPVGSPLSLECTVEGTSNPNLYWYRQAAGRGLQLLFYSVGIGQISSEVPQNLSASRPQDRQFILSSKKLLLSDSGFYLCAWTFAGNGYTFGSGTRLTVV.